This T cell receptor beta chain was recorded in a study of blood T cell repertoires in COVID-19. The wider study: Cohort 3 donors counted as recovered after two negative PCRs, clearance, or resolved symptoms.

Assay: immunoSEQ multiplex PCR; the TCRdb copy retains only in-frame clones and omits some. The profile shows about 280,000 clones, 85% to 90% of them singletons. The cohort comprised adults aged about 18 to 100 years residing in some 24 US areas. Trimming removed 0 bases at V and 0 bases at J, with 18 bases between. Germline V lookup: CDR1 MNHEY, CDR2 SVGEGT. The CDR3 covers 18 residues. The V and J genes are TRBV6-2 or TRBV6-3 and TRBJ2-7; D gene unclear. The specimen was PBMCs or T cells enriched from blood (not recorded which). This clonotype originated in a woman aged 55 to 70 in a cohort exposed to, infected with or recovered from COVID-19 (not recorded which). CDR3 sequence (DNA): TGTGCCAGCAGTTACTCGACTTCCTTCGCAGCCAGCTCCTACGAGCAGTACTTC. Amino acid sequence: CASSYSTSFAASSYEQYF.